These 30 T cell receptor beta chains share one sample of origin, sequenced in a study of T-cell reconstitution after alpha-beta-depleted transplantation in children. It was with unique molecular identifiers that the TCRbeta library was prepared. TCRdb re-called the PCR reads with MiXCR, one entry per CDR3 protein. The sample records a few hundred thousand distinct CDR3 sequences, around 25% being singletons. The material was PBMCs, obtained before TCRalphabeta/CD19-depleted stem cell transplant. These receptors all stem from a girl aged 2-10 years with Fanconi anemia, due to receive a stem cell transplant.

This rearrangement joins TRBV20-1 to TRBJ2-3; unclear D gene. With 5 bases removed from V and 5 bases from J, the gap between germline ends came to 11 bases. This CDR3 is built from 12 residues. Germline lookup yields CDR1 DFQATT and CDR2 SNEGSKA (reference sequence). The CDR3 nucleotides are TGCAGTGCTGCGGCCCCCTTAGATACGCAGTATTTT. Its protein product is CSAAAPLDTQYF.

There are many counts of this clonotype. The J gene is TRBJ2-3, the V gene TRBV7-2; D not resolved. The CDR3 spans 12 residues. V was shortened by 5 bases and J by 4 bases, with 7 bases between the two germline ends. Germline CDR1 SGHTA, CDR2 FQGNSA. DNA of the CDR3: TGTGCCAGCAGCGTCAGAGCAGATACGCAGTATTTT. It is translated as CASSVRADTQYF.

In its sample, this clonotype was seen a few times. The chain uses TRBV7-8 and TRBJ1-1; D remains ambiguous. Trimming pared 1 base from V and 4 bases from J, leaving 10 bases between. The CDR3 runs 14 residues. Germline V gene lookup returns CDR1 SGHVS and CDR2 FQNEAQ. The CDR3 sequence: CASSLEGAGTEAFF. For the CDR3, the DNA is TGTGCCAGCAGCTTAGAGGGCGCAGGCACTGAAGCTTTCTTT.

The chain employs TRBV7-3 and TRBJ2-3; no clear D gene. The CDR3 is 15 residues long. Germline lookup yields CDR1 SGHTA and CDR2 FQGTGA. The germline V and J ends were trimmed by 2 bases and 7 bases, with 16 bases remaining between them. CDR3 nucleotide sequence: TGTGCCAGCAGCTTACTGGTTGGGCTGGGGAATACGCAGTATTTT. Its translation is CASSLLVGLGNTQYF.

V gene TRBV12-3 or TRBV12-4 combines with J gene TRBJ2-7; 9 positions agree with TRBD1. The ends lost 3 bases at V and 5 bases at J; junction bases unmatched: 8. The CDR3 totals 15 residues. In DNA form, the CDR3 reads TGTGCCAGCAGTTTTACCGGGACAGGGCACGACGAGCAGTACTTC. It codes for CASSFTGTGHDEQYF.

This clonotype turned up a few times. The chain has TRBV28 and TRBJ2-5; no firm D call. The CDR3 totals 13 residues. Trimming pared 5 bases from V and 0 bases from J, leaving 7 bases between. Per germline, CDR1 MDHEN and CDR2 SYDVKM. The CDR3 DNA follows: TGTGCCAGCAGTGTGAGTTACCAAGAGACCCAGTACTTC. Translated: CASSVSYQETQYF.

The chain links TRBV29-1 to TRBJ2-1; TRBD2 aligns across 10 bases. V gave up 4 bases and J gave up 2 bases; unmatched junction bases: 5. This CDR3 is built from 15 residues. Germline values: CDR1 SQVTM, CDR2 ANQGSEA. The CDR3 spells CSVGSGRPTYNEQFF. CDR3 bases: TGCAGCGTTGGTAGCGGGAGGCCCACCTACAATGAGCAGTTCTTC.

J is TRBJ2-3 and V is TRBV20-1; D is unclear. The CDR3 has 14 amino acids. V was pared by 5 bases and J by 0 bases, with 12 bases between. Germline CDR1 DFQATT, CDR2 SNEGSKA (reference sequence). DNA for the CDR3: TGCAGTGCTCAAACAGCCTATAGCACAGATACGCAGTATTTT. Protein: CSAQTAYSTDTQYF.

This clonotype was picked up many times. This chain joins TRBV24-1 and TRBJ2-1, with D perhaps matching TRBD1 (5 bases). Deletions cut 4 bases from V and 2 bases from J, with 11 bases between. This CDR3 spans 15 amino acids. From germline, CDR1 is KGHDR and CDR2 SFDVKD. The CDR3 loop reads CATSDPRTPYNEQFF. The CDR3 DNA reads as TGTGCCACCAGTGACCCCCGGACACCCTACAATGAGCAGTTCTTC.

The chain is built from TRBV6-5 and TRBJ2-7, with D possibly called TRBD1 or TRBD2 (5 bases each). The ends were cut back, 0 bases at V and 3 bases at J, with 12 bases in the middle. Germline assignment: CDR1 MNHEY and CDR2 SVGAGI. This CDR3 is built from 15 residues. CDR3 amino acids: CASSYSKGRNYEQYF. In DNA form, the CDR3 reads TGTGCCAGCAGTTACTCAAAGGGACGGAACTACGAGCAGTACTTC.

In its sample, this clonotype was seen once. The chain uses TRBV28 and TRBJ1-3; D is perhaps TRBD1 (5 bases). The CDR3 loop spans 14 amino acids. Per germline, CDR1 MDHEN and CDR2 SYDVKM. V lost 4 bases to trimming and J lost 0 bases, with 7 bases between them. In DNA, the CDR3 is TGTGCCAGCAGTTCGACAGACTCTGGAAACACCATATATTTT. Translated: CASSSTDSGNTIYF.

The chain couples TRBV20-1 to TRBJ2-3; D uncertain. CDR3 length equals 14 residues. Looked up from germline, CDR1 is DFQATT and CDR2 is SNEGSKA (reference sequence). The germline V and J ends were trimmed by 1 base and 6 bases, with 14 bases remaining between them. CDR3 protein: CSARVGLSADTQYF. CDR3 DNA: TGCAGTGCTAGAGTGGGTCTTAGTGCGGATACGCAGTATTTT.

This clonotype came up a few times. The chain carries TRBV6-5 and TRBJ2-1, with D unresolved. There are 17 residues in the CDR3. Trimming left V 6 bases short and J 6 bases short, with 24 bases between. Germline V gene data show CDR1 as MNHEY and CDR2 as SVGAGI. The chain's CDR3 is CASRSLPARSVVNEQFF. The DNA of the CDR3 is TGTGCCAGCAGGTCACTCCCGGCCCGGAGCGTTGTCAATGAGCAGTTCTTC.

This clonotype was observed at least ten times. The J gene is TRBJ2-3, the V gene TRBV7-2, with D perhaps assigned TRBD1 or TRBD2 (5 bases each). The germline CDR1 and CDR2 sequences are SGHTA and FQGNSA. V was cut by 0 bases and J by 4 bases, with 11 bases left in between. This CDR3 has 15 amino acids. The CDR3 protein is CASSLAGLAADTQYF. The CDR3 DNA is TGTGCCAGCAGCTTAGCGGGGCTAGCAGCAGATACGCAGTATTTT. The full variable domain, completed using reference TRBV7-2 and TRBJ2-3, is GAGVSQSPSNKVTEKGKDVELRCDPISGHTALYWYRQSLGQGLEFLIYFQGNSAPDKSGLPSDRFSAERTGGSVSTLTIQRTQQEDSAVYLCASSLAGLAADTQYFGPGTRLTVL.

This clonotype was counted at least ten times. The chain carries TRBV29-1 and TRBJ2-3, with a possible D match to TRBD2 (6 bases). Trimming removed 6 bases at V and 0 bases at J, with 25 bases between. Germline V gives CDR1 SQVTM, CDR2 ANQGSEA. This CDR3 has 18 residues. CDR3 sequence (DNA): TGCAGCGTGGAATCGTCAACCAGTATAGCGGCTAGCACAGATACGCAGTATTTT. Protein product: CSVESSTSIAASTDTQYF.

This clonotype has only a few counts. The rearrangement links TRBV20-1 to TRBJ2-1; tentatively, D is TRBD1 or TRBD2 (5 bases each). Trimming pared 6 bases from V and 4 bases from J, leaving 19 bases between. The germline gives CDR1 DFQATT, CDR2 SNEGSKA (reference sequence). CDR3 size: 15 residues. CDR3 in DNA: TGCAGTGCAACGGACCGGGACCAACGTTACAATGAGCAGTTCTTC. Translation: CSATDRDQRYNEQFF.

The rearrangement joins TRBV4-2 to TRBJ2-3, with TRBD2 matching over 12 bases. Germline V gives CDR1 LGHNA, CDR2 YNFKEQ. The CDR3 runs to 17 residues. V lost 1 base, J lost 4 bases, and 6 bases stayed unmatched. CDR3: CASSQGPTSGGSDTQYF. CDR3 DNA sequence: TGTGCCAGCAGCCAAGGTCCGACTAGCGGGGGATCAGATACGCAGTATTTT.

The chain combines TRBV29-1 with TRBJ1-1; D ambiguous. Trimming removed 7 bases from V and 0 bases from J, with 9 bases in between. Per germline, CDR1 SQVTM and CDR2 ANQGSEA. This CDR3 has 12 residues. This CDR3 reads CSAGKVNTEAFF. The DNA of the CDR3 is TGCAGCGCAGGAAAGGTGAACACTGAAGCTTTCTTT.

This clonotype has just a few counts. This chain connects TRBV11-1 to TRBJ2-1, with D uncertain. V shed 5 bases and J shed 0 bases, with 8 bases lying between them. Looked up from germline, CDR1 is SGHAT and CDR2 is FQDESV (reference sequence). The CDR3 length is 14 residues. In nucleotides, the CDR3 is TGTGCCAGCAGCACCCCTCGCTCCTACAATGAGCAGTTCTTC. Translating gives CASSTPRSYNEQFF.

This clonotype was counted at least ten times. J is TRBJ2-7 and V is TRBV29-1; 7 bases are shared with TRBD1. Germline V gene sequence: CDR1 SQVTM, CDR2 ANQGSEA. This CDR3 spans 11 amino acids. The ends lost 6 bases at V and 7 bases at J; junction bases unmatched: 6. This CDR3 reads CSVRQGWEQYF. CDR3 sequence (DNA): TGCAGCGTCAGACAGGGTTGGGAGCAGTACTTC.

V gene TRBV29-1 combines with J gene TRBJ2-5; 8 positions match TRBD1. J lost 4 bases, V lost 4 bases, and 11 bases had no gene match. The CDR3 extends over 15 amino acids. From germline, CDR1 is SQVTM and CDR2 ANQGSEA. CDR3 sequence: CSVVPFQGAGETQYF. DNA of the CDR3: TGCAGCGTTGTCCCCTTTCAGGGGGCAGGAGAGACCCAGTACTTC.

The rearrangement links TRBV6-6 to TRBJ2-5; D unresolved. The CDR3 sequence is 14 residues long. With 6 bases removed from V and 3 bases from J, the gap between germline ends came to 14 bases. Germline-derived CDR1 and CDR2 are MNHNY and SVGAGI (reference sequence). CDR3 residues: CASSPHLRKETQYF. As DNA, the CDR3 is TGTGCCAGCAGCCCCCACCTGCGCAAAGAGACCCAGTACTTC.

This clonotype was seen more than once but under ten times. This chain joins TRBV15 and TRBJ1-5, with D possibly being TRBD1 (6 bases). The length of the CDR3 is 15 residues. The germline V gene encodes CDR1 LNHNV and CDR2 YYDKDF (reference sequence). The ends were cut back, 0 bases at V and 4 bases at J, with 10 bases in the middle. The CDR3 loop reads CATSRDGGQNQPQHF. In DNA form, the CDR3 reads TGTGCCACCAGCAGAGATGGGGGGCAGAATCAGCCCCAGCATTTT.

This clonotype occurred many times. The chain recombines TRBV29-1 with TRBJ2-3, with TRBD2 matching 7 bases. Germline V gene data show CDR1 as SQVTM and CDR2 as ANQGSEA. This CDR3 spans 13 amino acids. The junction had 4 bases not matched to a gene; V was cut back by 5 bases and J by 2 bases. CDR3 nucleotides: TGCAGCGTTTCGGCGGGAGTCACAGATACGCAGTATTTT. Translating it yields CSVSAGVTDTQYF.

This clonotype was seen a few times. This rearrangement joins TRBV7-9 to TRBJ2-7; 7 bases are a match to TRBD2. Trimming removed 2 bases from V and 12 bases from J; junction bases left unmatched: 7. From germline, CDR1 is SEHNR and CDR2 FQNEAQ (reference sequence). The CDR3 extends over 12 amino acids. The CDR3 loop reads CASSLTAGSRYF. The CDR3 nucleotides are TGTGCCAGCAGCTTAACAGCGGGGTCGAGGTACTTC.

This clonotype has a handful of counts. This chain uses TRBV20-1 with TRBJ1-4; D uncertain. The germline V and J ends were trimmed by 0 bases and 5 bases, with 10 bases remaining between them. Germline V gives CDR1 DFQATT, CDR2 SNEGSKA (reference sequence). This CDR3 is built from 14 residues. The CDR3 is CSARDLSGNEKLFF. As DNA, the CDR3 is TGCAGTGCTAGAGACTTATCGGGGAATGAAAAACTGTTTTTT.

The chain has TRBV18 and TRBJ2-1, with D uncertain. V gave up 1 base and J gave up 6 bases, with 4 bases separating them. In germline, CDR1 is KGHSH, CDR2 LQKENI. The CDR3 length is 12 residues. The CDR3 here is CASSPRFNEQFF. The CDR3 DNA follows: TGTGCCAGCTCACCACGGTTCAATGAGCAGTTCTTC.

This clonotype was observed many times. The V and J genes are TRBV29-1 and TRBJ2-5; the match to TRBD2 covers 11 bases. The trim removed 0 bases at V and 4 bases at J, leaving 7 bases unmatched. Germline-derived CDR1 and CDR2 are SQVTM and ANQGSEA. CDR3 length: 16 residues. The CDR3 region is CSVEDFSGGAGETQYF. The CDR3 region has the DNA TGCAGCGTTGAAGATTTTAGCGGGGGGGCCGGAGAGACCCAGTACTTC. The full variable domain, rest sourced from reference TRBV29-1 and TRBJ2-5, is SAVISQKPSRDICQRGTSLTIQCQVDSQVTMMFWYRQQPGQSLTLIATANQGSEATYESGFVIDKFPISRPNLTFSTLTVSNMSPEDSSIYLCSVEDFSGGAGETQYFGPGTRLLVL.

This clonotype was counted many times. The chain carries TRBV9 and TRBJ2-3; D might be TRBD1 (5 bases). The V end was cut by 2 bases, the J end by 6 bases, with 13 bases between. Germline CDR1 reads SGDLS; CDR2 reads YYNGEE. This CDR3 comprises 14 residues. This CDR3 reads CASSVRQPYDTQYF. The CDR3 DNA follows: TGTGCCAGCAGCGTGAGACAGCCATATGATACGCAGTATTTT.

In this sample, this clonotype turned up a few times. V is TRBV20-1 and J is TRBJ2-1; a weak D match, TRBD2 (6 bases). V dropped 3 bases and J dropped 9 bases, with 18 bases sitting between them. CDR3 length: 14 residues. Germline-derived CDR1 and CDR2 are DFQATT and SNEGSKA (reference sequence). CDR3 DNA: TGCAGTGCTAGCCCGGGACTGATCTTTGGTGAGCAGTTCTTC. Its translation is CSASPGLIFGEQFF.